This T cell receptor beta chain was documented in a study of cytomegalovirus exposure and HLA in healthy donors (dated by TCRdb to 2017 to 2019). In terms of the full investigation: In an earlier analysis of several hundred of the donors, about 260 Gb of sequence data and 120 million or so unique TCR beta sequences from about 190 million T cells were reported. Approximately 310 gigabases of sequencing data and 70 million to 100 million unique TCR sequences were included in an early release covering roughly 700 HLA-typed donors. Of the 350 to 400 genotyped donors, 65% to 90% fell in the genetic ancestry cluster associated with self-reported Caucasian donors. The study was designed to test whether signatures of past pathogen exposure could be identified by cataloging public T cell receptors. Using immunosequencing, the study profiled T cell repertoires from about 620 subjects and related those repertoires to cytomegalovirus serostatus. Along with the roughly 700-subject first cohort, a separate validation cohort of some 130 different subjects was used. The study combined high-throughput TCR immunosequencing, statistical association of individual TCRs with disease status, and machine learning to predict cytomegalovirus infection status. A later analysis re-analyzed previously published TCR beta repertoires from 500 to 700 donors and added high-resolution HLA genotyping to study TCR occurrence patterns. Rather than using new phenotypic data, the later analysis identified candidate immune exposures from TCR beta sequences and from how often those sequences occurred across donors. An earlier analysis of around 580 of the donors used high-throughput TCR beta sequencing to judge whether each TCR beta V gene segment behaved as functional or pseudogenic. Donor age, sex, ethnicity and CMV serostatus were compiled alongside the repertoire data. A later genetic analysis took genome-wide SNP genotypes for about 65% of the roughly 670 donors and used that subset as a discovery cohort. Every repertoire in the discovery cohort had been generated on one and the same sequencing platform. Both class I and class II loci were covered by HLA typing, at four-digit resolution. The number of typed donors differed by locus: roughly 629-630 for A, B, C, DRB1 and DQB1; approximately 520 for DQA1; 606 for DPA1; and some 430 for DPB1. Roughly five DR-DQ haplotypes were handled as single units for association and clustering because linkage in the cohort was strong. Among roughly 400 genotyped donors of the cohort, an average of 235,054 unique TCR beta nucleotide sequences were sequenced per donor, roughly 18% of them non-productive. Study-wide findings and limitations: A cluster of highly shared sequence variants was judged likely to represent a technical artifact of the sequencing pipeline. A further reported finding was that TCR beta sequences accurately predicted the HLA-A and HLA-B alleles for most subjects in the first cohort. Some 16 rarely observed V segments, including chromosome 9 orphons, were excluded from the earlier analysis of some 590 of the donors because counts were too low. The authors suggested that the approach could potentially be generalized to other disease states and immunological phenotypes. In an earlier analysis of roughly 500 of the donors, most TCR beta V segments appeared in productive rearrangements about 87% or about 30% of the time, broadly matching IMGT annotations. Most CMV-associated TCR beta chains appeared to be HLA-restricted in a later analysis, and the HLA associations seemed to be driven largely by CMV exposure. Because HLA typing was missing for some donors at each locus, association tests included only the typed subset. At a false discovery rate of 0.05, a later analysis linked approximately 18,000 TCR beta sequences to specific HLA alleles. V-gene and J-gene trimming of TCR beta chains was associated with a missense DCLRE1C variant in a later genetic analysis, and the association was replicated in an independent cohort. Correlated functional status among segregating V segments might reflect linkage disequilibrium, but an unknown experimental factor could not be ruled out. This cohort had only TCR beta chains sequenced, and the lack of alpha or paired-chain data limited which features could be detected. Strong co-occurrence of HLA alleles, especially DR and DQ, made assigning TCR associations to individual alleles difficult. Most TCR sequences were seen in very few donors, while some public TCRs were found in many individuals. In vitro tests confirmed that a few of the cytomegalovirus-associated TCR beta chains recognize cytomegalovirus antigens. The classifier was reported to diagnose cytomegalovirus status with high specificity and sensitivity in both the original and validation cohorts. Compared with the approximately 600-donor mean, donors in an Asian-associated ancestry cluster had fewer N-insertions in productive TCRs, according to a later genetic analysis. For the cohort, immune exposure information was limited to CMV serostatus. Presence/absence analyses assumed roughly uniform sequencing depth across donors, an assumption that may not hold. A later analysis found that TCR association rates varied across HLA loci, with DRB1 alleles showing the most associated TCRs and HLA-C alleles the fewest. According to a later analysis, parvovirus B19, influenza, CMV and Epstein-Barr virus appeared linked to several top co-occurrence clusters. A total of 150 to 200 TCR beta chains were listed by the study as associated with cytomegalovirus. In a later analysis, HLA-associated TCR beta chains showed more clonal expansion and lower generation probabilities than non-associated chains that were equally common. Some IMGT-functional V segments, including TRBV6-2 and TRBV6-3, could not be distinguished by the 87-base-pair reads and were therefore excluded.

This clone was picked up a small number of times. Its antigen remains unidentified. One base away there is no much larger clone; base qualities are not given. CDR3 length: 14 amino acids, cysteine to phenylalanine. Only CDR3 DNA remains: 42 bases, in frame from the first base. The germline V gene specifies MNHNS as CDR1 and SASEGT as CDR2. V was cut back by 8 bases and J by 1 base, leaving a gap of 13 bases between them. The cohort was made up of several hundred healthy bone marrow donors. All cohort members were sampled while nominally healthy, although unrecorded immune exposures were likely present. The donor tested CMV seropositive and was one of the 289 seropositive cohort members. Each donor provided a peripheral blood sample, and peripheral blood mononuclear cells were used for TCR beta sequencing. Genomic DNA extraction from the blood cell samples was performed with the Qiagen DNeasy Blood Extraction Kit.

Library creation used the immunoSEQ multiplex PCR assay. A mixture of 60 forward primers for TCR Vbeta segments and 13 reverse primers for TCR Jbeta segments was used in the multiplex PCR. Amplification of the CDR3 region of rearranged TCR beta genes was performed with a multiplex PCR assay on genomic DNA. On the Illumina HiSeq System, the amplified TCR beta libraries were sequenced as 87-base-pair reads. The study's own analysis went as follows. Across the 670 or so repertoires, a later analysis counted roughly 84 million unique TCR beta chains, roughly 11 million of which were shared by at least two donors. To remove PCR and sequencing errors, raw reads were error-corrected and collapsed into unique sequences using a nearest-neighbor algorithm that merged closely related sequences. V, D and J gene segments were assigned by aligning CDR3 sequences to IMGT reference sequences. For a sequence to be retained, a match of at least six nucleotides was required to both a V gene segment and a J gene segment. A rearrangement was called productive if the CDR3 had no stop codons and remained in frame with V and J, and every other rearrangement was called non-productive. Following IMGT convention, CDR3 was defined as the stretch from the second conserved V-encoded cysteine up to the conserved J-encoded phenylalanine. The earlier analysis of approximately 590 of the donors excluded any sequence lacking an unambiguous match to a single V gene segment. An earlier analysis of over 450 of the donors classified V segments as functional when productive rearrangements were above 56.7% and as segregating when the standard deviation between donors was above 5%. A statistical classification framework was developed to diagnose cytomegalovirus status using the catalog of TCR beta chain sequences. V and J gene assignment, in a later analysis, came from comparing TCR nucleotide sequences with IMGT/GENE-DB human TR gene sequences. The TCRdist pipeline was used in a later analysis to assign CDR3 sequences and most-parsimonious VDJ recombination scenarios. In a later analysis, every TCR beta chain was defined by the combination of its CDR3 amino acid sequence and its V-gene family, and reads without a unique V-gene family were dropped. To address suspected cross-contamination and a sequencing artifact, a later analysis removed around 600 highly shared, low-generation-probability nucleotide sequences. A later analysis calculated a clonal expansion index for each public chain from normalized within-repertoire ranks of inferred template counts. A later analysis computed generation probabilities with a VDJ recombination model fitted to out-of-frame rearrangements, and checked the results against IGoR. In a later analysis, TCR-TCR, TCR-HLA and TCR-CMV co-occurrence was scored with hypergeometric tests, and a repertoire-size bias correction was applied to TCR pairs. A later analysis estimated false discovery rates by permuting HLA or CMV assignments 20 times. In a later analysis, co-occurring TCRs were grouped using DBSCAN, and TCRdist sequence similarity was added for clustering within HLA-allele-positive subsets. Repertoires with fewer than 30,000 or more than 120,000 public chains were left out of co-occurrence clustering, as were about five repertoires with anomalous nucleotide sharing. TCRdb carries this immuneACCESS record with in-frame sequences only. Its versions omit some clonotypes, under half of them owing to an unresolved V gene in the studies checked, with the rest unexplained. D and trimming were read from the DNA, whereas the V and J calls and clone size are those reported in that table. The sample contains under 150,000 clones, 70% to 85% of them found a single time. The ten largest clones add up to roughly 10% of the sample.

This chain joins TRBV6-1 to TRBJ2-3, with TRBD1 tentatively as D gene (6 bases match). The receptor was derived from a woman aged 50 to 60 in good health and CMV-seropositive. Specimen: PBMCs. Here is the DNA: TGTGCCAGCCTACCGGGACACCGCACAGATACGCAGTATTTT. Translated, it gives CASLPGHRTDTQYF.